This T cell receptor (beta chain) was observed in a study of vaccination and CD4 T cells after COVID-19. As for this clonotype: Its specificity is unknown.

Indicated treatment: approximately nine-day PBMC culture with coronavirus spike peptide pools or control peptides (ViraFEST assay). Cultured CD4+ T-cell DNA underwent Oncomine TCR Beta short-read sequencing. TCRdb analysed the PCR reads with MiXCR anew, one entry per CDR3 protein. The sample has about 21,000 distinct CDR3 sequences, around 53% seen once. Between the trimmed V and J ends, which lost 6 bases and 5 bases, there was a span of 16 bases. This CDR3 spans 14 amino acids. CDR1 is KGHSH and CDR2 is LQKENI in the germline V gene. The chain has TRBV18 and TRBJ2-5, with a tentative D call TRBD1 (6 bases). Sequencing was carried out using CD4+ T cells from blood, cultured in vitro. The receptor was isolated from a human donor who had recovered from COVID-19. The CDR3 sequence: CASSTKQGLETQYF. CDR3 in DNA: TGTGCCAGCTCTACTAAACAGGGTTTGGAGACCCAGTACTTC.